Listed here are 17 T cell receptor beta chains from one sample, sequenced in a study of monozygotic twins with inflammatory bowel disease (dated by TCRdb to about 2019). Libraries were built with 5' RACE. The sample was run on an Illumina HiSeq 2500. Once TCRdb had reprocessed the reads, it stored one entry per CDR3 protein sequence and supplied no DNA. The table for this sample lists roughly 300,000 distinct CDR3 sequences. The top ten clonotypes cover less than 6.5% of the sample. Sequencing was done on a sample of blood. The receptor source for this set is a human donor with ulcerative colitis or Crohn's disease, or a healthy co-twin of an affected twin (not recorded which).

The CDR3 sequence is CASTPSSGSSYNEQFF. V gene TRBV5-1 combines with J gene TRBJ2-1; lacking DNA, the TRBD1 call made by TCRdb goes unchecked. This CDR3 region has 16 residues. Germline loops: CDR1 SGHRS, CDR2 YFSETQ.

This chain connects TRBV10-3 to TRBJ2-3; TCRdb's D gene call, TRBD2, goes unchecked for lack of DNA. This CDR3 has 15 amino acids. The germline V gene has CDR1 ENHRY and CDR2 SYGVKD. The CDR3 loop reads CAIRQAAGSSDTQYF.

This chain links TRBV6-1 with TRBJ2-3; TCRdb's D gene call, TRBD1, goes unchecked for lack of DNA. The CDR3 covers 14 residues. CDR1 and CDR2 from the germline V gene are MNHNS and SASEGT. The CDR3 region is CASSEVGQGDTQYF.

The rearrangement uses TRBV5-4 and TRBJ2-7; TCRdb names TRBD1, which stays unverified in the absence of DNA. Germline loops: CDR1 SGHNT, CDR2 YYREEE (reference sequence). This CDR3 has 15 amino acids. The chain's CDR3 is CASSPPGTGGREQYF.

This chain's CDR3 is CASRRLAGGLHNEQFF. The chain couples TRBV6-1 to TRBJ2-1; TCRdb reports TRBD2, a call that lacks DNA to check it against. CDR1 and CDR2 (germline): MNHNS, SASEGT. The length of the CDR3 is 16 residues.

The chain uses TRBV6-1 and TRBJ2-1; TCRdb outputs TRBD1, but without DNA this stays unchecked. This CDR3 spans 13 amino acids. Germline CDR1 and CDR2: MNHNS and SASEGT. The CDR3 here is CANGQGLDNEQFF.

The genes are TRBV5-5 and TRBJ2-2; the TCRdb call, TRBD1, lacks DNA for checking. CDR3 length: 15 amino acids. Germline CDR1 SGHKS, CDR2 YYEKEE (reference sequence). The CDR3 protein is CASSRDRTNTGELFF.

The V and J genes are TRBV4-1 and TRBJ1-2; TCRdb lists TRBD1, though no DNA is available to test this call. This CDR3 contains 16 residues. In germline, CDR1 is MGHRA, CDR2 YSYEKL. The CDR3 protein is CASSLPLTGPNYGYTF.

The chain links TRBV9 to TRBJ2-1; TCRdb lists TRBD1, though no DNA is available to test this call. The CDR3 sequence is 13 residues long. CDR1 is SGDLS and CDR2 is YYNGEE in the germline V gene. CDR3 region: CASSVALGDEQFF.

The chain carries TRBV10-2 and TRBJ2-3; TCRdb returns TRBD2, unconfirmable since there is no DNA. CDR3 length: 13 amino acids. Germline lookup yields CDR1 WSHSY and CDR2 SAAADI. The CDR3 sequence is CASRKEVTDTQYF.

The rearrangement links TRBV30 to TRBJ2-3; TCRdb returns TRBD2, unconfirmable since there is no DNA. Germline CDR1 reads GTSNPN; CDR2 reads SVGIG (reference sequence). This CDR3 comprises 14 residues. CDR3 loop: CAWSVPGTIDTQYF.

This chain connects TRBV6-5 to TRBJ2-7; the TCRdb call, TRBD2, lacks DNA for checking. This CDR3 spans 14 amino acids. Germline V gene sequence: CDR1 MNHEY, CDR2 SVGAGI. CDR3 amino acids: CASKVGVVGYEQYF.

This chain links TRBV5-6 with TRBJ2-7; TCRdb indicates TRBD1, and absent DNA this call remains unverified. Germline-derived CDR1 and CDR2 are SGHDT and YYEEEE. This CDR3 contains 11 residues. CDR3 region: CASGDGGTYNF.

The rearrangement links TRBV5-1 to TRBJ1-1. Germline V gene data show CDR1 as SGHRS and CDR2 as YFSETQ. This CDR3 is 13 amino acids long. The CDR3 loop reads CASSLWVNTEAFF.

The V gene is TRBV5-6, the J gene TRBJ2-1; the D gene TCRdb calls, TRBD2, cannot be checked with no DNA. The length of the CDR3 is 13 residues. CDR1 and CDR2 from the germline V gene are SGHDT and YYEEEE. This chain's CDR3 is CASSLALAGEQFF.

The V call is TRBV7-2, the J call TRBJ2-7; TCRdb lists TRBD2, though no DNA is available to test this call. The CDR3 is 13 residues long. Germline CDR1 is SGHTA and CDR2 is FQGNSA. The CDR3 loop is CAGAPIAGEEQYF.

V gene TRBV4-2 combines with J gene TRBJ2-2; TCRdb lists TRBD2, though no DNA is available to test this call. CDR1 is LGHNA and CDR2 is YNFKEQ in the germline V gene. The CDR3 is 17 residues long. CDR3 residues: CASSHPSGRTNTGELFF.